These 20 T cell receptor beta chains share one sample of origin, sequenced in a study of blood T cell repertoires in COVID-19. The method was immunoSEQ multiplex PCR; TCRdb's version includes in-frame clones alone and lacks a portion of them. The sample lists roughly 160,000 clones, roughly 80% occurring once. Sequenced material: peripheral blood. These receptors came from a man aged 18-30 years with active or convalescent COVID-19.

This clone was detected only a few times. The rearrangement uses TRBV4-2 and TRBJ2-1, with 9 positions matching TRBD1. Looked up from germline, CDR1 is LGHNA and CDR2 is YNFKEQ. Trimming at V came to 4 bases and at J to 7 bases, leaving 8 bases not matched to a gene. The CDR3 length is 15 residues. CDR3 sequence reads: CASSPPGQGKNEQFF. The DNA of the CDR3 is TGTGCCAGCAGCCCTCCGGGACAGGGTAAGAATGAGCAGTTCTTC.

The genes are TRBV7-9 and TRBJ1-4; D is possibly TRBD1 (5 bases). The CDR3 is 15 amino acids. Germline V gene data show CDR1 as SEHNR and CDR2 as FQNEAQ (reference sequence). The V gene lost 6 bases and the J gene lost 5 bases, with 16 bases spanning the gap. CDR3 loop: CASRQGAGVNEKLFF. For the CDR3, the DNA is TGTGCCAGCAGACAAGGGGCAGGTGTCAATGAAAAACTGTTTTTT.

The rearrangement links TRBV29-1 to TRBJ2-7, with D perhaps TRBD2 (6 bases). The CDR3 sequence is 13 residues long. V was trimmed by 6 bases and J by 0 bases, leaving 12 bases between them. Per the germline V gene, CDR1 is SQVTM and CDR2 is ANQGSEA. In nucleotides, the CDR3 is TGCAGCGTGGGGGACTGGGCCTCCTACGAGCAGTACTTC. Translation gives CSVGDWASYEQYF.

CDR3 DNA: TGTGCCGCGGGGTTGCGAAACACTGAAGCTTTCTTT. It codes for CAAGLRNTEAFF. The chain uses TRBV2 and TRBJ1-1; no reliable D call. Germline V gene lookup returns CDR1 SNHLY and CDR2 FYNNEI. The CDR3 length is 12 residues. Trimming stripped 11 bases from V and 2 bases from J, with 12 bases between.

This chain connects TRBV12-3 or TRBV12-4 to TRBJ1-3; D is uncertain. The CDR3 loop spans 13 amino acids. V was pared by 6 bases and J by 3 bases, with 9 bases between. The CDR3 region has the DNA TGTGCCAGCAGATTATCCAGTGGAAACACCATATATTTT. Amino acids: CASRLSSGNTIYF.

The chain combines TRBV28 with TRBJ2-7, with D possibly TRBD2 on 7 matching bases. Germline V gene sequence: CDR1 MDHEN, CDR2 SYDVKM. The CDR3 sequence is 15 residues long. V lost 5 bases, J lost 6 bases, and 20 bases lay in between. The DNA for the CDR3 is TGTGCCAGCAGTCCGCTAGGGGGGGGGTCTACCGAGCAGTACTTC. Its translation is CASSPLGGGSTEQYF.

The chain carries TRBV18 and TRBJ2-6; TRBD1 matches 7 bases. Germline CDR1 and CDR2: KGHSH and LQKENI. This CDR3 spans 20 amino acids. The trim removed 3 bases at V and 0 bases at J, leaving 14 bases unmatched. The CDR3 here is CASSPRFPSSGGSGANVLTF. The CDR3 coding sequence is TGTGCCAGCTCACCTAGATTCCCATCCTCAGGGGGCTCTGGGGCCAACGTCCTGACTTTC.

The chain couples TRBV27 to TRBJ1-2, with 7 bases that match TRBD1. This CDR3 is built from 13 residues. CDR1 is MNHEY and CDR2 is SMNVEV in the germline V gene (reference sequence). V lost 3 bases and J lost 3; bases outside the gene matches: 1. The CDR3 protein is CASSFGQDYGYTF. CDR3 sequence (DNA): TGTGCCAGCAGTTTCGGACAGGACTATGGCTACACCTTC.

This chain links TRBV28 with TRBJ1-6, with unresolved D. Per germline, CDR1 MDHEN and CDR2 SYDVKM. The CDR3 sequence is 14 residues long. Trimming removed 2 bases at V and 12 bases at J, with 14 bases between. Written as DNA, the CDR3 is TGTGCCAGCAGTTTACCCCGACATCGCCAACCCCTCCACTTT. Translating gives CASSLPRHRQPLHF.

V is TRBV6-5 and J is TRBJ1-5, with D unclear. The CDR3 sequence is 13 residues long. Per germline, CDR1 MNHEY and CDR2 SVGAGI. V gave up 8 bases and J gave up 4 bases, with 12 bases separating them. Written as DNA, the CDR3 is TGTGCCAGCTCCCTTGGGCCTAATCAGCCCCAGCATTTT. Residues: CASSLGPNQPQHF.

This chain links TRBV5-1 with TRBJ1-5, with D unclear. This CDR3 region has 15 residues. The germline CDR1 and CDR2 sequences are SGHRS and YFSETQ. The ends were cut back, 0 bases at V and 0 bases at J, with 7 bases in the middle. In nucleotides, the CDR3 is TGCGCCAGCAGCTTGGCAGGAAATAGCAATCAGCCCCAGCATTTT. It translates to CASSLAGNSNQPQHF.

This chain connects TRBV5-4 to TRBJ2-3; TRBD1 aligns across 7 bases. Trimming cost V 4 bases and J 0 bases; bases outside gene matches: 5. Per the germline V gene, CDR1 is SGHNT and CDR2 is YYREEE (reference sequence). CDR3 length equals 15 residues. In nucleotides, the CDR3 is TGTGCCAGCAGCCCAGGGGGACAGAGCACAGATACGCAGTATTTT. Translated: CASSPGGQSTDTQYF. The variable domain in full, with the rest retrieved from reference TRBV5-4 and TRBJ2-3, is ETGVTQSPTHLIKTRGQQVTLRCSSQSGHNTVSWYQQALGQGPQFIFQYYREEENGRGNFPPRFSGLQFPNYSSELNVNALELDDSALYLCASSPGGQSTDTQYFGPGTRLTVL.

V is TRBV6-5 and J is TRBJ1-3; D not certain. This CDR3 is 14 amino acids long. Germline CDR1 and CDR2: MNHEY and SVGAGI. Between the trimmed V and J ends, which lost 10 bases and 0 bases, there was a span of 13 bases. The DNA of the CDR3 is TGTGCCACCCTGGTGTCTAACTCTGGAAACACCATATATTTT. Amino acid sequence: CATLVSNSGNTIYF.

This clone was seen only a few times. The CDR3, as DNA: TGTGCCAGCAGCCAAGATGGGGGCCACACGAACACTGAAGCTTTCTTT. It yields the protein CASSQDGGHTNTEAFF. The chain is built from TRBV14 and TRBJ1-1; the D gene is possibly TRBD1 (6 bases). Trimming shortened V by 0 bases and J by 1 base, and 12 bases separated the two germline ends. CDR3 length: 16 amino acids. Germline CDR1 reads SGHDN; CDR2 reads FVKESK.

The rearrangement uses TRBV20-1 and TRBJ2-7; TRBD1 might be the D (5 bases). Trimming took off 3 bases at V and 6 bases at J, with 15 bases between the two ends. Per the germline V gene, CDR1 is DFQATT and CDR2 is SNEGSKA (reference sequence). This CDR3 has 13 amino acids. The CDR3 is CSASFGRAAEQYF. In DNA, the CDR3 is TGCAGTGCTAGTTTTGGCAGGGCGGCCGAGCAGTACTTC.

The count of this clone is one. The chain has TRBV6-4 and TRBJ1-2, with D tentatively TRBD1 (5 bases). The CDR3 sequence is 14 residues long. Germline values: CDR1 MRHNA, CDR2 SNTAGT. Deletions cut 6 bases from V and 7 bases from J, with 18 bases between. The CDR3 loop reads CASRAGKQVGGYTF. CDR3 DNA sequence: TGTGCCAGCAGGGCGGGGAAACAGGTCGGTGGCTACACCTTC.

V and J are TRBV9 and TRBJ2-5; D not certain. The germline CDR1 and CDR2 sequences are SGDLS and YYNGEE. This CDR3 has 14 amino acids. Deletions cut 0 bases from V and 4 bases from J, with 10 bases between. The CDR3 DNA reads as TGTGCCAGCAGCGTAGACCCGGTCGGAGAGACCCAGTACTTC. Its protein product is CASSVDPVGETQYF.

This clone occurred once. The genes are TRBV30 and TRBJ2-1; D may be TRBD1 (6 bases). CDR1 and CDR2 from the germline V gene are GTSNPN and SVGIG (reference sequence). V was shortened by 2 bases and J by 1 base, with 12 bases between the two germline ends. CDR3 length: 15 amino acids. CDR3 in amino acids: CAWSLDSSSYNEQFF. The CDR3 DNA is TGTGCCTGGAGTTTGGACAGTTCTTCCTACAATGAGCAGTTCTTC.

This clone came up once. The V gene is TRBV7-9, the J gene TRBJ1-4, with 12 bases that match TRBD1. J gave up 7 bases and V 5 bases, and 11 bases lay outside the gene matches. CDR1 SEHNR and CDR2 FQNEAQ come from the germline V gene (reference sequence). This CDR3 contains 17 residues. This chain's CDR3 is CASSRGQGARGSEKLFF. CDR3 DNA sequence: TGTGCCAGCAGCCGGGGACAGGGGGCGCGGGGTAGTGAAAAACTGTTTTTT.

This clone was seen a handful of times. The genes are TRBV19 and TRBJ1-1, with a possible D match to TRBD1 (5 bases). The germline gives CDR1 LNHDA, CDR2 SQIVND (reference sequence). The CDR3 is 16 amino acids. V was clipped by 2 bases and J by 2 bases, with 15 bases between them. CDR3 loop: CASSIIRAGKNTEAFF. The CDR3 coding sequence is TGTGCCAGTAGTATAATACGGGCAGGGAAAAACACTGAAGCTTTCTTT.